Described below is a single T cell receptor (beta chain) sequence and its context. Its antigen is not identified. Genomic DNA of each subset was evenly split across several immunoSEQ plates. Profiling relied on immunoSEQ multiplex PCR, and the TCRdb table lists in-frame clones only, not all of them. The sample has about 1.1 million clones, 60% to 80% seen once. The CDR3 consists of 15 residues. Germline V CDR1 and CDR2: MNHNY, SVGAGI (reference sequence). V was pared by 0 bases and J by 7 bases, with 5 bases of the junction left unmatched. The entry originates in a study of shared clonotypes between healthy human individuals. Study-wide results and limits: Rarefaction curves obtained for sorted subsets showed sequencing incomplete despite large depth.

The rearrangement uses TRBV6-6 and TRBJ1-2; 10 nucleotides match TRBD1. This TCR was sampled from a man aged 18 to 30 in good health. Some clones in this sample may be carry-over from other donors' samples. Sequenced input: memory CD4+ T cells from PBMCs. The subset was: CD45RA-negative fraction. CDR3 sequence reads: CASSYSDRGLRGYTF. The CDR3 bases are TGTGCCAGCAGTTACTCGGACAGGGGGTTACGTGGCTACACCTTC.